This T cell receptor beta chain was sequenced during a study of CD8 T cells in Susac syndrome. RNA in amounts of about 0.5 to 1 ug was reverse transcribed with random hexamers. Across 54 Vbeta and 13 Jbeta, immunoSEQ multiplex PCR amplified TCR beta CDR3. TCRdb used MiXCR to reprocess the immunoSEQ multiplex PCR reads, holding one entry per CDR3 protein. The data contain around 230,000 distinct CDR3 sequences, nearly 97% of them singletons. J gave up 4 bases and V 6 bases, and 5 bases lay outside the gene matches. Germline V gives CDR1 DFQATT, CDR2 SNEGSKA (reference sequence). CDR3 length: 12 residues. Negative isolation yielded the CD8+ and CD4+ T cells, while FACS enriched the TEMRA cells.

The sequenced material came from CD4+ T cells from PBMCs. This chain joins TRBV20-1 and TRBJ1-2; 7 bases are a match to TRBD1. This receptor was identified in a human donor with multiple sclerosis. In DNA, the CDR3 is TGCAGTGCGGGGGACAGCGGCTATGGCTACACCTTC. Translated: CSAGDSGYGYTF.